This T cell receptor beta chain emerged from a study of blood T cell repertoires in COVID-19 (TCRdb year 2020). General notes on the study: Collaborator samples came from the United States, Italy and Spain and covered acute and convalescent phases of COVID-19. A de-identified subject ID, COVID-19 status, age in years and sex were almost always included in the sample metadata. The repertoires were made available in a free public database intended to serve as a resource for research on the immune response to SARS-CoV-2. Subjects who had been exposed to COVID-19, were actively infected with it, or had recovered from it provided the deeply sampled blood TCRbeta repertoires that made up the dataset. The samples were drawn from the first 160 participants of the ongoing ImmuneRACE study and from under 1,500 subjects provided by 6 global collaborators. The prospective study material was composed of cDNA or gDNA derived from T cells, B-cell-depleted T cells, or PBMCs. HLA class I and class II types, where available, came from metadata supplied by the sample provider rather than from assay-based typing. Overall study results and their limits: The quantity of clinical and demographic metadata differed by source and by participant and was supplied without curation.

The CDR3, from cysteine to phenylalanine, totals 14 residues. The CDR3 DNA has 42 bases and is translated from base 1. Per the germline V gene, SGDLS is the CDR1 and YYNGEE is the CDR2. For this chain, trimming is 0 bases at the V end and 3 bases at the J end, and the number of junction bases without a gene match is 1. TCRbeta CDR3 regions were amplified from genomic DNA by means of the immunoSEQ Assay, a bias-controlled multiplex PCR. The authors' analysis ran thus. The number of nucleated cells in each sample was estimated by amplification of reference gene primers within the assay. To quantify the absolute abundance of each unique TCRbeta CDR3 rearrangement, sequence reads were collapsed and filtered. Productive Simpson clonality was computed per sample as the square root of Simpson's diversity index over productive rearrangements. The table was pulled from immuneACCESS by TCRdb, which kept in-frame rearrangements only. Such tables lose some clones; where checked, under half of the loss comes from unresolved V genes, and the rest has no known cause. The V and J calls and clone size come from that table; D and trimming were worked out from the DNA. The sample table shows 25,000 or so clones, and 75% to 90% are seen once. The ten largest clones take up 7.6% of the sample.

The collaborating institutions used their own protocols to collect whole blood in K2EDTA tubes. Collaborator samples were shipped for TCRbeta analysis as frozen whole blood, isolated PBMCs, or DNA extracted from either sample type. Note on this clone: Its antigen is still unknown. Base quality data are lacking; no much larger clone is found one base away.

The receptor was derived from a human donor in a cohort sampled during active COVID-19. The chain joins TRBV9 to TRBJ2-7; the junction holds 9 bases that match TRBD2. The sample was peripheral blood. Here the CDR3 is given as CASSVGLADYEQYF. The DNA reads TGTGCCAGCAGCGTAGGACTAGCGGACTACGAGCAGTACTTC.